This TCR beta chain was captured in a study of blood T cell repertoires in COVID-19. Recovered Cohort 3 donors showed two negative PCRs, clearance, or symptom resolution. Authors' processing steps: From reference gene primer amplification, estimates of nucleated cell counts were derived. The method was immunoSEQ multiplex PCR; TCRdb's version includes in-frame clones alone and lacks a portion of them. For V, J and clone size, that table is used; D and trimming come from the DNA. Here the sample spans more than 110,000 clones, 78% being singletons. Germline trimming cut 4 bases from V and 0 bases from J; bases unmatched to any gene: 9. Germline V CDR1 and CDR2: SGHRS, YFSETQ. CDR3 length equals 17 residues.

Sequencing was carried out using PBMCs or T cells enriched from blood (not recorded which). The V call is TRBV5-1, the J call TRBJ1-4, with TRBD1 identical over 7 bases. The TCR originated in a woman aged 50 to 65 who had recovered from COVID-19. CDR3 nucleotide sequence: TGCGCCAGCAGCGACCGCCGGGACAGTGCAACTAATGAAAAACTGTTTTTT. Its protein product is CASSDRRDSATNEKLFF.